Included here is one T cell receptor (beta chain) sequence, with context. Its antigen remains unidentified. This CDR3 comprises 14 residues. The V end lost 5 bases, the J end lost 3 bases, and 14 bases lay between the germline ends. Per the germline V gene, CDR1 is SGHAT and CDR2 is FQNNGV. This entry comes from a study of cytomegalovirus exposure and HLA in healthy donors. Study as a whole: Within an early data release were about 80 million unique TCRs drawn from HLA-typed donors. The Caucasian-associated ancestry cluster contained 81% of the approximately 390 genotyped donors.

13 Jbeta primers and 60 Vbeta primers were used for the PCR. Profiling relied on immunoSEQ multiplex PCR, and the TCRdb table lists in-frame clones only, not all of them. The sample comprises 95,000 to 110,000 clones, 70% to 85% of which are singletons, and approximately 5.3% rests with the top ten. General study points: A missense variant in DCLRE1C was later tied to TCR beta V- and J-gene trimming. Altogether, about 160 TCR beta chains were recorded as cytomegalovirus-associated.

This clonotype originated in a woman aged 18-29 years in good health and CMV-seropositive. Sequenced material: PBMCs. This rearrangement joins TRBV11-2 to TRBJ2-7; no clear D gene. CDR3 amino acids: CASSPADMDYEQYF. Written as DNA, the CDR3 is TGTGCCAGCAGCCCAGCCGACATGGACTACGAGCAGTACTTC.